Here is one TCR beta chain with its context. Antigen: not known. Given a much more abundant clone one base away, this may be a read error. Uncontrolled infection, other autoimmune disease, pregnancy or lactation disqualified patients from enrolment. Clinicians diagnosed patients from clinical symptoms, serum thyroxine and TRAb, thyroid ultrasound and orbital computed tomography. The data were obtained in a study of T cells in Graves' hyperthyroidism and ophthalmopathy. The overall study: The initial diagnosis was the point when peripheral blood was collected, ahead of any treatment.

Amplified regions were TCR beta CDR3 sequences from RNA transcripts. The HTBI primer set drove a first-round RT-PCR of the TCR CDR3. Using its own MiXCR run on the multiplex PCR reads, TCRdb lists one record per CDR3 protein. Of approximately 380,000 distinct CDR3 sequences in the sample, around an eighth are singletons; the top ten hold 25% to 30%. Whole-study results and caveats: Blood also held most thyroid clonotypes expanded beyond 0.001.

The clonotype was recovered from a man aged 45-65 years with Graves' ophthalmopathy. Sequencing was performed on blood.

The CDR3 bases are TGTGCCACCAGTGACCCAGGACAGTACGCGCAGTACTTC. As protein: CATSDPGQYAQYF. The J gene is TRBJ2-7, the V gene TRBV24-1, with D possibly TRBD1 on 6 matching bases. The length of the CDR3 is 13 residues. Germline V gene data show CDR1 as KGHDR and CDR2 as SFDVKD.